This TCR beta chain was observed in a study of T cell responses to AZD1222 COVID-19 vaccine. General study points: Breadth and depth of Spike-specific TCRs rose after two AZD1222 doses. Recipients of AZD1222 seropositive at baseline numbered only six or seven. The study sampled repertoires only after the peak T cell response. Most donors were white British and more were female, and clonal diversity was possibly underestimated.

V was pared by 2 bases and J by 0 bases, with 11 bases between. Germline-derived CDR1 and CDR2 are ENHRY and SYGVKD. This CDR3 spans 16 amino acids. Data came from immunoSEQ multiplex PCR; TCRdb stores just in-frame clones and leaves some out. This sample yields approximately 100,000 clones, of which about 86% are seen a single time; 3% to 3.5% belongs to the top ten. A word on this clone: Its antigen is undetermined.

Sequencing used peripheral blood, obtained on day 0 of AZD1222 vaccination. This sequence was found in an adult in good health. The chain carries TRBV10-3 and TRBJ2-4, with D unclear. For the CDR3, the DNA is TGTGCCATCAGTGAGCCCCTAGGGATAGCCAAAAACATTCAGTACTTC. This codes for CAISEPLGIAKNIQYF.